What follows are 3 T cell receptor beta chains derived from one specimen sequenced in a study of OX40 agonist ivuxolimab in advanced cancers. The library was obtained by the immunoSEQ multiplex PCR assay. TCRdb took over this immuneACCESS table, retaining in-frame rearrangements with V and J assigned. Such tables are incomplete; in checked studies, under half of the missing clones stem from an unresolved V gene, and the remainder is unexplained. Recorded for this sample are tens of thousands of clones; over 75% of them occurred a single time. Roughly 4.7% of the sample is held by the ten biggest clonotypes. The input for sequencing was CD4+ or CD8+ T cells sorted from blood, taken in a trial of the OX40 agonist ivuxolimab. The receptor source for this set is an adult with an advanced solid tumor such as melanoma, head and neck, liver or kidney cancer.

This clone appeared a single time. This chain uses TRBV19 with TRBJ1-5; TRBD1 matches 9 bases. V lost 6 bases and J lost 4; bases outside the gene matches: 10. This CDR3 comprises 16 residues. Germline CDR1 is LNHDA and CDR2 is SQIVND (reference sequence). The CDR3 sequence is CASSVHGQGNNQPQHF. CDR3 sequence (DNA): TGTGCCAGTAGCGTTCACGGACAGGGGAATAATCAGCCCCAGCATTTT. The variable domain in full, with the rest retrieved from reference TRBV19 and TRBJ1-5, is DGGITQSPKYLFRKEGQNVTLSCEQNLNHDAMYWYRQDPGQGLRLIYYSQIVNDFQKGDIAEGYSVSREKKESFPLTVTSAQKNPTAFYLCASSVHGQGNNQPQHFGDGTRLSIL.

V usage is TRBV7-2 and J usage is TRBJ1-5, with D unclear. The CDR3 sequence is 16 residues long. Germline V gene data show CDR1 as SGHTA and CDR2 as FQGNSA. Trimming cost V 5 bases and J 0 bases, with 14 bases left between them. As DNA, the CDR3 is TGTGCCAGCAGCCTAAATGGAGGGAATAGCAATCAGCCCCAGCATTTT. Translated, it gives CASSLNGGNSNQPQHF.

CDR3 DNA: TGTGCCATCAGGTCGACTAGCGGCGCCTACGAGCAGTACTTC. It is translated as CAIRSTSGAYEQYF. This chain connects TRBV10-3 to TRBJ2-7, with 9 bases that match TRBD2. CDR1 ENHRY and CDR2 SYGVKD come from the germline V gene. The CDR3 spans 14 residues. Unmatched junction bases numbered 5, after V lost 6 bases and J lost 2 bases.